This TCR beta chain was sequenced in a study of T cells in Graves' hyperthyroidism and ophthalmopathy. In the study overall: Peripheral blood collection took place at initial diagnosis, before any treatment.

There are a few counts of this clonotype. Using RNA transcripts as the source, TCR beta CDR3 regions were amplified. Researchers ran a first-round RT-PCR on the TCR CDR3 using the HTBI primer set. TCRdb redid the calling of the multiplex PCR reads with MiXCR, one entry per CDR3 protein. The sample lists more than 300,000 distinct CDR3 sequences, under 20% seen once, with roughly two fifths in the top ten. Germline assignment: CDR1 SGHVS and CDR2 FQNEAQ. The CDR3 has 15 amino acids. The V end lost 1 base, the J end lost 5 bases, and 14 bases lay between the germline ends. The study included ophthalmopathy patients with Clinical Activity Score at least 3, NOSPECS grade at least 4 and duration under 3 months. Exclusion of a patient resulted from uncontrolled infection, other autoimmune disease, pregnancy or lactation.

The receptor's source is a man between 18 and 35 years old with Graves' ophthalmopathy. The chain couples TRBV7-8 to TRBJ1-2; maybe TRBD1 (5 bases). Sequencing was performed on blood. CDR3 bases: TGTGCCAGCAGCTTAGAGGGGTCACAAGGTTATGGCTACACCTTC. Translated: CASSLEGSQGYGYTF. The full variable domain, its missing parts supplied by reference TRBV7-8 and TRBJ1-2, is GAGVSQSPRYKVAKRGQDVALRCDPISGHVSLFWYQQALGQGPEFLTYFQNEAQLDKSGLPSDRFFAERPEGSVSTLKIQRTQQEDSAVYLCASSLEGSQGYGYTFGSGTRLTVV.